This record covers a single T cell receptor (beta chain). Its antigen is undetermined. V was cut by 7 bases and J by 3 bases, with 18 bases left in between. The V gene's germline CDR1 is MGHDK and CDR2 SYGVNS. The CDR3 loop spans 15 amino acids. Via MiXCR, TCRdb re-called the 5' RACE reads, giving one row per CDR3 protein. The sample holds fewer than 550,000 distinct CDR3 sequences; roughly 5% are singletons and the top ten take under 4.5%. This record belongs to a study of CD8 T cells in ankylosing spondylitis. Study-wide points: For ankylosing spondylitis blood, a TCR beta motif of 7 or 8 highly homologous variants appeared characteristic. Disease-linked clones bore a CD8+ phenotype, appearing relatively rarely in peripheral blood.

V and J are TRBV25-1 and TRBJ1-1; possible D gene TRBD1, 6 bases. Sequencing was carried out using blood, either unsorted or a sorted T cell fraction (not recorded which). This TCR was recovered from a male donor with ankylosing spondylitis. CDR3 nucleotide sequence: TGTGCCAGCACAATTCAGGGTAGGGGGGACACTGAAGCTTTCTTT. This gives the protein CASTIQGRGDTEAFF.